At least ten counts were recorded for the clone carrying this T cell receptor (beta chain). Trimming cost V 7 bases and J 4 bases; bases outside gene matches: 5. The CDR3 runs to 13 residues. From germline, CDR1 is MDHEN and CDR2 SYDVKM. The sample originates from a study of regulatory T cells in long-lasting Graves disease. The time point denotes: newly diagnosed GD, antithyroid drugs for less than 3 months. Making the TCR library involved RNA that had been extracted from PBMCs. Peripheral blood, around 9 milliliters per patient, was collected in EDTA tubes. In building TCR beta libraries, iRepertoire HTBI primers were used together with Arm-PCR of CDR3 regions. TCRdb re-called the multiplex PCR reads through MiXCR, storing one row per CDR3 protein. The sample has approximately 350,000 distinct CDR3 sequences, approximately 15% seen once. These data were also reused for a study on T cells in Graves' hyperthyroidism and ophthalmopathy. That study adds: Using the HTBI primer set, a first-round RT-PCR was run on the TCR CDR3. Model output signaled ophthalmopathy a median roughly 6.1 months ahead of onset.

This specimen was peripheral blood mononuclear cells (PBMCs), taken at new diagnosis, from a patient treated with antithyroid drugs. This chain connects TRBV28 to TRBJ2-7; 9 bases agree with TRBD1. This receptor was identified in a man aged 40-50 years with Graves disease. DNA for the CDR3: TGTGCCAGCAAGGGACAGGGAAGGTACGAGCAGTACTTC. The encoded protein is CASKGQGRYEQYF.